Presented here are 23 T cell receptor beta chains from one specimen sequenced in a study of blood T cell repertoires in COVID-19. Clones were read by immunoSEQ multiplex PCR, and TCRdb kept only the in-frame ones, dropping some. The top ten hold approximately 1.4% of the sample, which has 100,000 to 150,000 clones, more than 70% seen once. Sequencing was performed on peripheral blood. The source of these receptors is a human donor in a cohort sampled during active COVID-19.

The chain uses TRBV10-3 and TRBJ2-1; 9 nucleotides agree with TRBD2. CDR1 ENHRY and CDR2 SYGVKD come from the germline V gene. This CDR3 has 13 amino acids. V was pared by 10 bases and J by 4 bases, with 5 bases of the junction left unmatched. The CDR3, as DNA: TGTGCCACCCGACTAGCGGAGTACAATGAGCAGTTCTTC. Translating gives CATRLAEYNEQFF.

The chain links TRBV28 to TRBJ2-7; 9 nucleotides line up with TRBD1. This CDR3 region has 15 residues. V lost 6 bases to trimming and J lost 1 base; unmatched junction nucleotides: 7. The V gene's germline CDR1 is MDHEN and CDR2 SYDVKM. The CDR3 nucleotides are TGTGCCAGCAGGATCAACAGGGGGCGATCCTACGAGCAGTACTTC. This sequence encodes CASRINRGRSYEQYF.

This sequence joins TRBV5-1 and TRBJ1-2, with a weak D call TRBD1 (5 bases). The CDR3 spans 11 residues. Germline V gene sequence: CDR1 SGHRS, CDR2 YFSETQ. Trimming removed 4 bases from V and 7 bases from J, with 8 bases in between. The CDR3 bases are TGCGCCAGCAGCCAGGGAGGTGGCTACACCTTC. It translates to CASSQGGGYTF.

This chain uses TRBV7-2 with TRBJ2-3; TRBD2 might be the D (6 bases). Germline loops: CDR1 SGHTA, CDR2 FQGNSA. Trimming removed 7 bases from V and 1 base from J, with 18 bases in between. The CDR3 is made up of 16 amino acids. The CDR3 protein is CASTRRGFYGTDTQYF. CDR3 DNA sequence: TGTGCCAGCACCCGGCGGGGATTTTATGGCACAGATACGCAGTATTTT.

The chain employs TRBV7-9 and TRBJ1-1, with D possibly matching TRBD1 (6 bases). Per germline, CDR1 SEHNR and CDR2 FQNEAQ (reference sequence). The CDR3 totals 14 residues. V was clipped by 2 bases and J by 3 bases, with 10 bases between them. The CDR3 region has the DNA TGTGCCAGCAGCTTAAGGGGGTTAGACACTGAAGCTTTCTTT. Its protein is CASSLRGLDTEAFF.

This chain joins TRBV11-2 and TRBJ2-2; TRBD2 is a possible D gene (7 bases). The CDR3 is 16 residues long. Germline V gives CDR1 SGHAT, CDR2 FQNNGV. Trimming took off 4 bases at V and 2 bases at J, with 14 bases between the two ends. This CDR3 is CASSSTGGYNTGELFF. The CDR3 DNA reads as TGTGCCAGCAGCTCAACGGGGGGCTACAACACCGGGGAGCTGTTTTTT.

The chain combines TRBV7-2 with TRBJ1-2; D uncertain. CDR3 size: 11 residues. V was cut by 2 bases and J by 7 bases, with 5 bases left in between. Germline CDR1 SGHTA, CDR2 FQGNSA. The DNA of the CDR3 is TGTGCCAGCAGCTTATCCGTTGGCTACACCTTC. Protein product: CASSLSVGYTF.

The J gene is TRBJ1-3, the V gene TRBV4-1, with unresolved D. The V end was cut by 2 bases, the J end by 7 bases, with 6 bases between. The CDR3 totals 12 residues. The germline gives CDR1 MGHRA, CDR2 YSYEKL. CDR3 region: CASSQPGNTIYF. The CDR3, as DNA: TGCGCCAGCAGCCAACCGGGGAACACCATATATTTT.

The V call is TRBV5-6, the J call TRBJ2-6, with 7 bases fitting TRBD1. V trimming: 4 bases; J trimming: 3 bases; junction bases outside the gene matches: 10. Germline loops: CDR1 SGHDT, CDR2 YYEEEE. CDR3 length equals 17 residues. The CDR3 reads CASSPMYRGRGANVLTF. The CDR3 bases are TGTGCCAGCAGCCCAATGTACAGGGGTCGTGGGGCCAACGTCCTGACTTTC.

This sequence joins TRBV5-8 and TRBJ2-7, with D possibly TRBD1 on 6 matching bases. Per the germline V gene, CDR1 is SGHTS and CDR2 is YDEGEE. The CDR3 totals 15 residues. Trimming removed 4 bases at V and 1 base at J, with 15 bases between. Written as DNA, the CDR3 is TGTGCCAGCAGCACAAGACAGGCCGTATCCTACGAGCAGTACTTC. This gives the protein CASSTRQAVSYEQYF.

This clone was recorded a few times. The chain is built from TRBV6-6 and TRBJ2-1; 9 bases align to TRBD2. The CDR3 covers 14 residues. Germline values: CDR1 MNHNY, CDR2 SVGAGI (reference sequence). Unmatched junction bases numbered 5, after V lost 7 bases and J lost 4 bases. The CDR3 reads CASNVAGEYNEQFF. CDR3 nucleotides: TGTGCCAGCAACGTAGCGGGAGAGTACAATGAGCAGTTCTTC.

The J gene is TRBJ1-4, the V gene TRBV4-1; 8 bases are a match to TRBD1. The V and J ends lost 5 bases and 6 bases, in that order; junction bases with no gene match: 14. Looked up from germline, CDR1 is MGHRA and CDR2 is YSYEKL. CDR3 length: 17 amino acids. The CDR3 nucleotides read TGCGCCAGCAGCGAATGGACAGGGCGAAGTTTCGATGAAAAACTGTTTTTT. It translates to CASSEWTGRSFDEKLFF.

The CDR3 nucleotides are TGTGCCAGCAGCCCCCGCCGGGGGGGTGCCTACAATGAGCAGTTCTTC. It translates to CASSPRRGGAYNEQFF. The rearrangement joins TRBV7-9 to TRBJ2-1; 8 bases map to TRBD2. V trimming: 5 bases; J trimming: 2 bases; junction bases outside the gene matches: 8. The germline V gene encodes CDR1 SEHNR and CDR2 FQNEAQ (reference sequence). CDR3 length: 16 amino acids.

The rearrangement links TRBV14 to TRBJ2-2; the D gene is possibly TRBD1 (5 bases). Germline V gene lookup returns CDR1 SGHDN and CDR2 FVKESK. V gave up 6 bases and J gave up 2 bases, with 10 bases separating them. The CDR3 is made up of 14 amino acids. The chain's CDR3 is CASRSQGNTGELFF. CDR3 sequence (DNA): TGTGCCAGCAGATCCCAGGGAAACACCGGGGAGCTGTTTTTT.

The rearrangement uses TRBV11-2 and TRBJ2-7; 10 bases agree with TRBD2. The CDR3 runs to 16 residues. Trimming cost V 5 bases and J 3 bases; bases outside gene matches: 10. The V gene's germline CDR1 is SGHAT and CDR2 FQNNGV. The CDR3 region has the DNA TGTGCCAGCAGCGGATTAGCGGGAGGACTTAACTACGAGCAGTACTTC. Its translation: CASSGLAGGLNYEQYF.

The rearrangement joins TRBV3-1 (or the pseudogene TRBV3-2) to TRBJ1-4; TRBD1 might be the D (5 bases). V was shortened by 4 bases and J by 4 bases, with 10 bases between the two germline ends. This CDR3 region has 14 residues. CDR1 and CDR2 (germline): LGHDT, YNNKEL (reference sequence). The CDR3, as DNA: TGTGCCAGCAGCCCCCAGGGAATTAATGAAAAACTGTTTTTT. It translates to CASSPQGINEKLFF.

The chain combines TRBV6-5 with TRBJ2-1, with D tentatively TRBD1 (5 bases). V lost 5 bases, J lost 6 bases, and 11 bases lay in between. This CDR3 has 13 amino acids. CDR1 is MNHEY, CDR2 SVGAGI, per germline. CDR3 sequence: CASSQRGGNEQFF. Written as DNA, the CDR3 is TGTGCCAGCAGTCAAAGGGGCGGCAATGAGCAGTTCTTC.

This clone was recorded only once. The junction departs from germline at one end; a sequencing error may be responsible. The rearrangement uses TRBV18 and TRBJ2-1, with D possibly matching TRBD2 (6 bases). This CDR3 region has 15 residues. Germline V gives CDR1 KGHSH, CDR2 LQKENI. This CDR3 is CAGSPWGGEGNEQFF. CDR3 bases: TGTGCCGGCTCACCGTGGGGCGGGGAAGGAAATGAGCAGTTCTTC.

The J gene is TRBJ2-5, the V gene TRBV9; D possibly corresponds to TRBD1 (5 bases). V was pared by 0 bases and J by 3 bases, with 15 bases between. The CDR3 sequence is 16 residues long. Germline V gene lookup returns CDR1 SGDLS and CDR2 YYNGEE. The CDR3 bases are TGTGCCAGCAGCGTAGGAAACTCCCAGGGAAAAGAGACCCAGTACTTC. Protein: CASSVGNSQGKETQYF.

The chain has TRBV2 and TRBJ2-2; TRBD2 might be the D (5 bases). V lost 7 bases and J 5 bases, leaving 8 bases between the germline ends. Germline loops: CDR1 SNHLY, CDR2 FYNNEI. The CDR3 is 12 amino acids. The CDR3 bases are TGTGCCAGCACGGAGGAGACCGGGGAGCTGTTTTTT. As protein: CASTEETGELFF.

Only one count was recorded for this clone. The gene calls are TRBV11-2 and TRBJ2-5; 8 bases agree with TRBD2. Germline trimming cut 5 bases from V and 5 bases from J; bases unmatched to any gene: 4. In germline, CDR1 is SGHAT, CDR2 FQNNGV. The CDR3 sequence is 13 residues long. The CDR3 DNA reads TGTGCCAGCAGCCGTGGACTAGCTGAGACCCAGTACTTC. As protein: CASSRGLAETQYF.

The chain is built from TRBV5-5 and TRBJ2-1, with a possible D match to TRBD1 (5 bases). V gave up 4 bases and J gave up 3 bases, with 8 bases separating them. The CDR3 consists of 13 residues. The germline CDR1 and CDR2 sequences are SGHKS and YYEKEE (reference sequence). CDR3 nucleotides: TGTGCCAGCAGCCTAACAGGCTACAATGAGCAGTTCTTC. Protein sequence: CASSLTGYNEQFF.

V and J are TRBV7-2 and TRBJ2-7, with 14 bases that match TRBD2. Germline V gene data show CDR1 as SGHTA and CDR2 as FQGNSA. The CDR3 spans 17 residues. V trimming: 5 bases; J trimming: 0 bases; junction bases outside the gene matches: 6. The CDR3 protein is CASSLGLAGGHSYEQYF. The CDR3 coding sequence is TGTGCCAGCAGCCTCGGACTAGCGGGGGGCCACTCCTACGAGCAGTACTTC.